The T cell receptor (beta chain) under discussion was sequenced for a study of T cells in Graves' hyperthyroidism and ophthalmopathy. Whole-study findings and limits: Ophthalmopathy, as predicted by the model, came a median about six months after the prediction. Most expanded thyroid clonotypes above 0.001 recurred in blood.

Germline V lookup: CDR1 SGHTA, CDR2 FQGTGA. The CDR3 extends over 14 amino acids. Trimming took 5 bases from V and 5 from J; bases not matched to a gene: 5. In this sample, this clonotype turned up many times. Its antigen is currently unknown. Calling Graves' hyperthyroidism stable meant ophthalmopathy did not progress within 18 months. The hyperthyroidism patients had all been newly diagnosed, and their disease duration was under 2 months. Their ages ranged from 18 to 65 years. Amplified regions were TCR beta CDR3 sequences from RNA transcripts. The primer set for the first-round RT-PCR of the TCR CDR3 was HTBI. Each CDR3 protein gets one entry after TCRdb re-called the multiplex PCR reads with MiXCR. This sample has a few hundred thousand distinct CDR3 sequences, with roughly 14% found just once.

The gene calls are TRBV7-3 and TRBJ2-3; TRBD2 aligns across 9 bases. Material: blood. This sequence originates from a woman aged 25 to 39 with Graves' hyperthyroidism. CDR3 residues: CASSASGRIDTQYF. CDR3 sequence (DNA): TGTGCCAGCAGCGCCAGCGGGAGGATAGATACGCAGTATTTT.